The clone carrying this T cell receptor (beta chain) was seen a few times. Its antigen is undetermined. This sample was taken from a study of human T cells and chemical hapten exposure. Time point denoted: patch test 1, 2 weeks after DPC sensitization. Treatment specified: therapeutic diphenylcyclopropenone sensitization with weekly scalp DPC. One entry per CDR3 protein, called by TCRdb with MiXCR from the RACE reads. The sample has 85,000 or so distinct CDR3 sequences; roughly a tenth are singletons. The germline V gene encodes CDR1 DFQATT and CDR2 SNEGSKA (reference sequence). This CDR3 region has 17 residues. V was pared by 3 bases and J by 2 bases, with 12 bases of the junction left unmatched. General study results and limits: TCRs exceeding 1 in 1000 frequency stayed unchanged with DPC sensitization.

This rearrangement joins TRBV20-1 to TRBJ2-3, with TRBD2 matching 9 bases. Sequences were derived from whole blood, sampled in connection with sensitization to the hapten diphenylcyclopropenone (DPC). The origin of this receptor is a woman aged 50 to 60 with alopecia areata. Some clones in this sample may be carry-over from other donors' samples. Here the CDR3 DNA reads TGCAGTGCTAGCGGCCCCCTAGCGGGGAAAATCACAGATACGCAGTATTTT. Its translation is CSASGPLAGKITDTQYF.